One and the same sample provided the 20 T cell receptor beta chains below, sequenced in a study of cytomegalovirus exposure and HLA in healthy donors. The PCR had 60 Vbeta and 13 Jbeta primers. Some clones are missing from TCRdb's copy, which holds only in-frame ones; the method was immunoSEQ multiplex PCR. The table lists some 34,000 clones, roughly 67% of them singletons. Specimen: PBMCs. The receptors were gathered from a man aged 35 to 55 in good health and CMV-seropositive.

The chain is built from TRBV5-4 and TRBJ2-4; 10 nucleotides align to TRBD1. Germline trimming cut 0 bases from V and 4 bases from J; bases unmatched to any gene: 4. The CDR3 is 16 amino acids. The V gene's germline CDR1 is SGHNT and CDR2 YYREEE (reference sequence). Written as DNA, the CDR3 is TGTGCCAGCAGCTTGGACGGGACAGGGGCTAAAAACATTCAGTACTTC. Protein product: CASSLDGTGAKNIQYF. The complete variable domain, with remaining parts taken from reference TRBV5-4 and TRBJ2-4, reads ETGVTQSPTHLIKTRGQQVTLRCSSQSGHNTVSWYQQALGQGPQFIFQYYREEENGRGNFPPRFSGLQFPNYSSELNVNALELDDSALYLCASSLDGTGAKNIQYFGAGTRLSVL.

The sample holds a few counts of this clone. The genes are TRBV29-1 and TRBJ2-5, with D perhaps matching TRBD1 (6 bases). CDR3 length: 13 residues. In germline, CDR1 is SQVTM, CDR2 ANQGSEA. Trimming shortened V by 6 bases and J by 0 bases, and 11 bases separated the two germline ends. CDR3 sequence reads: CSVAGQNQETQYF. DNA of the CDR3: TGCAGCGTCGCCGGACAGAACCAAGAGACCCAGTACTTC.

V and J are TRBV21-1 and TRBJ1-2; the D call TRBD1 from the table was never checked on the DNA. TRBV21-1 is an annotated pseudogene. CDR3 size: 19 residues. The CDR3 spells CASSKGGSGQGARGYGYTF. CDR3 DNA sequence: TGTGCCAGCAGCAAAGGAGGCTCAGGACAGGGGGCGCGTGGCTATGGCTACACCTTC.

In this sample, this clone turned up a few times. The chain joins TRBV15 to TRBJ2-2, with unresolved D. CDR3 length: 14 amino acids. The germline CDR1 and CDR2 sequences are LNHNV and YYDKDF (reference sequence). Trimming shortened V by 8 bases and J by 4 bases, and 14 bases separated the two germline ends. This chain's CDR3 is CATARLKSTGELFF. In DNA, the CDR3 is TGTGCCACCGCCCGACTGAAGAGCACCGGGGAGCTGTTTTTT. Full variable domain (rest looked up from reference TRBV15 and TRBJ2-2): DAMVIQNPRYQVTQFGKPVTLSCSQTLNHNVMYWYQQKSSQAPKLLFHYYDKDFNNEADTPDNFQSRRPNTSFCFLDIRSPGLGDTAMYLCATARLKSTGELFFGEGSRLTVL.

The DNA of the CDR3 is TGTGCCAGCAGCTCTAGCCACAGGGGGATGAACGAGCAGTACTTC. Protein product: CASSSSHRGMNEQYF. This sequence joins TRBV7-2 and TRBJ2-7; 8 bases line up with TRBD1. The CDR3 has 15 residues. CDR1 is SGHTA, CDR2 FQGNSA, per germline. Germline trimming cut 4 bases from V and 5 bases from J; bases unmatched to any gene: 10.

This chain connects TRBV5-4 to TRBJ2-7; D remains unclear. Germline V CDR1 and CDR2: SGHNT, YYREEE (reference sequence). The CDR3 extends over 13 amino acids. V lost 2 bases and J lost 3, with 9 bases in between. The CDR3 protein is CASSFNTNYEQYF. The DNA for the CDR3 is TGTGCCAGCAGCTTTAACACTAACTACGAGCAGTACTTC.

The V gene is TRBV7-9, the J gene TRBJ1-1, with D hard to call. V was cut by 2 bases and J by 2 bases, with 6 bases left in between. The CDR3 spans 13 residues. CDR1 is SEHNR, CDR2 FQNEAQ, per germline (reference sequence). This chain's CDR3 is CASSLLGNTEAFF. The CDR3 DNA reads as TGTGCCAGCAGCTTATTGGGCAACACTGAAGCTTTCTTT.

The chain recombines TRBV9 with TRBJ2-5, with 11 bases identical to TRBD2. Germline CDR1 SGDLS, CDR2 YYNGEE. The CDR3 runs 15 residues. V was clipped by 0 bases and J by 11 bases; unmatched bases: 9. CDR3 protein: CASSVGGSGGAQQYF. The CDR3 nucleotides are TGTGCCAGCAGCGTAGGGGGTAGCGGGGGGGCTCAGCAGTACTTC.

The chain couples TRBV5-3 to TRBJ2-1; no definite D call. TRBV5-3 qualifies as an ORF whose function is uncertain. V lost 0 bases and J 6 bases, leaving 7 bases between the germline ends. The CDR3 is 13 residues long. CDR3 protein: CARSLARCNEQFF. CDR3 nucleotide sequence: TGTGCCAGAAGCTTGGCCCGTTGCAATGAGCAGTTCTTC.

The V call is TRBV2, the J call TRBJ1-1; D not resolved. V was clipped by 6 bases and J by 4 bases, with 15 bases between them. CDR1 is SNHLY, CDR2 FYNNEI, per germline. The CDR3 consists of 14 residues. The CDR3 region is CASRMDGEGTEAFF. In nucleotides, the CDR3 is TGTGCCAGCAGGATGGACGGGGAGGGCACTGAAGCTTTCTTT.

The J gene is TRBJ1-5, the V gene TRBV7-9; D is unresolved. Germline lookup yields CDR1 SEHNR and CDR2 FQNEAQ (reference sequence). With 2 bases removed from V and 1 base from J, the gap between germline ends came to 12 bases. This CDR3 has 16 amino acids. The CDR3 loop is CASSLRGNGSNQPQHF. In nucleotides, the CDR3 is TGTGCCAGCAGCTTACGGGGAAACGGGAGCAATCAGCCCCAGCATTTT.

Here the CDR3 reads CASSDRHSTDTQYF. The DNA for the CDR3 is TGTGCCAGCAGTGACAGGCATAGCACAGATACGCAGTATTTT. The V and J genes are TRBV25-1 and TRBJ2-3; no firm D call. The germline V gene encodes CDR1 MGHDK and CDR2 SYGVNS. V was shortened by 3 bases and J by 0 bases, with 7 bases between the two germline ends. The CDR3 has 14 residues.

V gene TRBV27 combines with J gene TRBJ2-7; 8 nucleotides line up with TRBD1. Trimming at V came to 4 bases and at J to 5 bases, leaving 13 bases not matched to a gene. CDR3 length: 16 amino acids. Germline assignment: CDR1 MNHEY and CDR2 SMNVEV (reference sequence). The CDR3 region is CASSSSAGQVSNEQYF. CDR3 DNA sequence: TGTGCCAGCAGTTCATCGGCGGGACAGGTTAGCAACGAGCAGTACTTC.

The chain recombines TRBV28 with TRBJ2-1, with 14 bases fitting TRBD2. J was trimmed by 7 bases and V by 8 bases; bases with no gene match: 7. There are 15 residues in the CDR3. CDR1 MDHEN and CDR2 SYDVKM come from the germline V gene. CDR3 bases: TGTGCCAGCGGAGGGACTAGCGGGGGTAAGAATGAGCAGTTCTTC. Translated: CASGGTSGGKNEQFF. The entire variable domain, with the rest obtained from reference TRBV28 and TRBJ2-1, is as follows: DVKVTQSSRYLVKRTGEKVFLECVQDMDHENMFWYRQDPGLGLRLIYFSYDVKMKEKGDIPEGYSVSREKKERFSLILESASTNQTSMYLCASGGTSGGKNEQFFGPGTRLTVL.

The rearrangement joins TRBV27 to TRBJ1-1; 8 bases fit TRBD1. The trim removed 8 bases at V and 3 bases at J, leaving 8 bases unmatched. In germline, CDR1 is MNHEY, CDR2 SMNVEV (reference sequence). CDR3 length: 14 amino acids. CDR3 DNA: TGTGCCAGCTGCCAGGGGGCTGGTTACACTGAAGCTTTCTTT. Residues: CASCQGAGYTEAFF.

CDR3 residues: CASSDRSSYEQYF. The CDR3, as DNA: TGTGCCAGCAGTGATAGGAGCTCCTACGAGCAGTACTTC. V usage is TRBV27 and J usage is TRBJ2-7; D uncertain. Germline loops: CDR1 MNHEY, CDR2 SMNVEV (reference sequence). There are 13 residues in the CDR3. Deletions cut 5 bases from V and 0 bases from J, with 8 bases between.

The chain combines TRBV28 with TRBJ2-5, with D uncertain. Germline-derived CDR1 and CDR2 are MDHEN and SYDVKM. CDR3 size: 14 residues. Trimming cost V 4 bases and J 5 bases, with 14 bases left between them. CDR3 coding DNA: TGTGCCAGCAGTTCCTTTTCAGCGCTGGAGACCCAGTACTTC. Amino acids: CASSSFSALETQYF.

The J gene is TRBJ2-7, the V gene TRBV2, with D tentatively TRBD1 (7 bases). Germline loops: CDR1 SNHLY, CDR2 FYNNEI. V was shortened by 6 bases and J by 6 bases, with 24 bases between the two germline ends. The CDR3 runs 16 residues. CDR3 DNA: TGTGCCAGCAGACTACAGGGGAGGAGTGTGCAAAGCGAGCAGTACTTC. Residues: CASRLQGRSVQSEQYF.

V gene TRBV5-1 combines with J gene TRBJ2-7, with TRBD2 matching 9 bases. V shed 0 bases and J 6 bases; nucleotides not matched to a gene: 10. Germline values: CDR1 SGHRS, CDR2 YFSETQ. The CDR3 is 16 amino acids. The CDR3 coding sequence is TGCGCCAGCAGCTTGGAAGGCGGGGGGGGGCTCGGCGAGCAGTACTTC. Translation: CASSLEGGGGLGEQYF.

This clone has only a few counts. This chain joins TRBV4-1 and TRBJ2-3, with 9 bases aligning to TRBD1. CDR1 and CDR2 (germline): MGHRA, YSYEKL. V gave up 0 bases and J gave up 2 bases; unmatched junction bases: 9. This CDR3 spans 18 amino acids. CDR3 nucleotide sequence: TGCGCCAGCAGCCAAGATCAGGTCGGACAGGGGTTCACAGATACGCAGTATTTT. Translated, it gives CASSQDQVGQGFTDTQYF.